A single sample gave rise to the 12 T cell receptor beta chains below, sequenced in a study of shared clonotypes between healthy human individuals (TCRdb year 2020). For the CD8 naive samples, CD45RO-negative cells were positively selected for CCR7, yielding a CD45RA+CCR7+ population from which TemRA cells were excluded. The library relied on the immunoSEQ multiplex PCR assay. Sourced from immuneACCESS, this table was stored by TCRdb with only in-frame sequences that have V and J called. A share of the clones is absent; for the studies checked, an unresolved V gene accounts for under half, and the remainder has no known explanation. The sample yields millions of clones; more than 85% were counted once. About 1.5% of the sample lies in the top ten. Sequencing used naive CD8+ T cells from PBMCs. The cell subset or site label here, explained by the study, means: CD45RA+CCR7+. These TCRs come from a young man in good health. Some clones in this sample may be carry-over from other donors' samples.

The chain employs TRBV30 and TRBJ1-2, with D uncertain. The length of the CDR3 is 12 residues. The germline CDR1 and CDR2 sequences are GTSNPN and SVGIG (reference sequence). Trimming cost V 4 bases and J 6 bases, with 12 bases left between them. The CDR3 bases are TGTGCCTGGATTAAGGGTTATGATGGCTACACCTTC. It translates to CAWIKGYDGYTF.

The chain couples TRBV9 to TRBJ2-2; 7 bases fit TRBD1. This CDR3 has 16 amino acids. Trimming at V came to 4 bases and at J to 0 bases, leaving 6 bases not matched to a gene. CDR1 SGDLS and CDR2 YYNGEE come from the germline V gene. Here the CDR3 reads CASSLRQGPNTGELFF. The CDR3 DNA sequence: TGTGCCAGCAGCCTACGACAGGGACCGAACACCGGGGAGCTGTTTTTT.

The J gene is TRBJ2-3, the V gene TRBV6-1, with D unresolved. The V gene lost 1 base and the J gene lost 2 bases, with 10 bases spanning the gap. The CDR3 is 15 amino acids. Germline CDR1 MNHNS, CDR2 SASEGT. CDR3 protein: CASSEGVGFTDTQYF. The CDR3 nucleotides are TGTGCCAGCAGTGAAGGCGTCGGGTTCACAGATACGCAGTATTTT.

This chain links TRBV5-1 with TRBJ2-2; 11 bases match TRBD2. After removal of 9 bases from V and 9 bases from J, the junction contained 13 bases not matched to a gene. The CDR3 sequence is 15 residues long. The V gene's germline CDR1 is SGHRS and CDR2 YFSETQ. Here the CDR3 DNA reads TGCGCCACCTCCTTCACTAGCGGGAGAAGGCGGGAGCTGTTTTTT. Protein sequence: CATSFTSGRRRELFF.

The chain links TRBV7-3 to TRBJ2-1; D is possibly TRBD2 (5 bases). The CDR3 covers 16 residues. V lost 2 bases and J lost 0, with 11 bases in between. Per germline, CDR1 SGHTA and CDR2 FQGTGA. The CDR3 DNA reads as TGTGCCAGCAGCTTAGGGAGCGCGCCCTCCTACAATGAGCAGTTCTTC. Protein product: CASSLGSAPSYNEQFF.

This chain uses TRBV4-2 with TRBJ1-2; 7 bases agree with TRBD1. Trimming at V came to 1 base and at J to 6 bases, leaving 5 bases not matched to a gene. Per the germline V gene, CDR1 is LGHNA and CDR2 is YNFKEQ. The CDR3 is made up of 14 amino acids. The CDR3 sequence is CASSQVLDRDGYTF. The CDR3 bases are TGTGCCAGCAGCCAAGTTCTTGACAGGGATGGCTACACCTTC.

The chain has TRBV30 and TRBJ2-7; D might be TRBD1 (6 bases). V was trimmed by 2 bases and J by 6 bases, leaving 17 bases between them. CDR3 length: 14 amino acids. Germline V gene sequence: CDR1 GTSNPN, CDR2 SVGIG (reference sequence). CDR3 nucleotides: TGTGCCTGGAGTTTGGTACAGGGTACCGGCGAGCAGTACTTC. Its protein product is CAWSLVQGTGEQYF.

As to this clone: Other nucleotide sequences in the sample specify the same CDR3. The rearrangement uses TRBV28 and TRBJ1-3; D unclear. Trimming shortened V by 3 bases and J by 0 bases, and 9 bases separated the two germline ends. The CDR3 sequence is 15 residues long. The germline CDR1 and CDR2 sequences are MDHEN and SYDVKM. CDR3: CASSFGVSSGNTIYF. In nucleotides, the CDR3 is TGTGCCAGCAGTTTCGGTGTGAGCTCTGGAAACACCATATATTTT.

Note on this clone: Other DNA sequences within the sample encode an identical CDR3. J is TRBJ2-3 and V is TRBV27; D gene ambiguous. Germline assignment: CDR1 MNHEY and CDR2 SMNVEV (reference sequence). V lost 8 bases and J lost 0, with 3 bases in between. CDR3 size: 11 residues. The CDR3 bases are TGTGCCAGCGGGAGCACAGATACGCAGTATTTT. It is translated as CASGSTDTQYF.

The rearrangement joins TRBV9 to TRBJ1-2; 9 nucleotides match TRBD1. This CDR3 is built from 15 residues. Germline V gene data show CDR1 as SGDLS and CDR2 as YYNGEE. V lost 0 bases, J lost 5 bases, and 5 bases stayed unmatched. The CDR3 spells CASSVGRTGAYGYTF. DNA of the CDR3: TGTGCCAGCAGCGTAGGGAGGACAGGGGCTTATGGCTACACCTTC.

This chain uses TRBV19 with TRBJ2-1; D is possibly TRBD2 (5 bases). CDR1 is LNHDA and CDR2 is SQIVND in the germline V gene (reference sequence). The CDR3 loop spans 16 amino acids. Trimming stripped 6 bases from V and 0 bases from J, with 15 bases between. The CDR3 DNA reads TGTGCCAGTAGATCTAGAGCGGAGAGCTCCTACAATGAGCAGTTCTTC. Its protein is CASRSRAESSYNEQFF.

The chain uses TRBV10-3 and TRBJ2-2; 10 bases are a match to TRBD1. J gave up 6 bases and V 5 bases, and 6 bases lay outside the gene matches. The germline CDR1 and CDR2 sequences are ENHRY and SYGVKD. CDR3 length equals 15 residues. The CDR3 bases are TGTGCCATCAGTCCGACAGGGGGCGAGGCCGGGGAGCTGTTTTTT. This encodes CAISPTGGEAGELFF.